The text below deals with one T cell receptor beta chain. Its antigen is unidentified. This sample is drawn from a study of PD-1 blockade in classical Hodgkin lymphoma. Study overall: On a schedule of every 2 weeks, patients received nivolumab 3 mg/kg intravenously. Study findings and constraints: Similar baseline diversity was found in complete responders and newly diagnosed patients.

Time point reported: cycle 4 day 1 (C4D1), after less than 7 weeks of nivolumab. All patients experienced relapse after autologous stem cell transplantation, and brentuximab vedotin exposure was variable. Classification of best responses gave complete response, partial response or progressive disease. CDR1 KGHSH and CDR2 LQKENI come from the germline V gene. The length of the CDR3 is 14 residues. The V and J ends lost 2 bases and 3 bases respectively, with 10 bases between them. Sequencing used immunoSEQ multiplex PCR; TCRdb keeps in-frame clones, though not all of them. The sample contains roughly 40,000 clones, over 75% of which appear only once.

This sample comprised peripheral blood mononuclear cells (PBMCs), obtained before the fourth cycle of nivolumab. This receptor was identified in a human donor with classical Hodgkin lymphoma. The gene calls are TRBV18 and TRBJ1-1; possible D gene TRBD1, 5 bases. Here the CDR3 DNA reads TGTGCCAGCTCACCATCCGTGGGGGACACTGAAGCTTTCTTT. Amino acid sequence: CASSPSVGDTEAFF.